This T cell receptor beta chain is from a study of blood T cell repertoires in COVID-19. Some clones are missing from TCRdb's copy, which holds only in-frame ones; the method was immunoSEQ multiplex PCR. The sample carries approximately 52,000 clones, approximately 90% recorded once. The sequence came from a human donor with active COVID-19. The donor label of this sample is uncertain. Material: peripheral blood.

CDR3 sequence: CASSHLSGEQYV. In nucleotides, the CDR3 is TGTGCCAGCAGCCACTTATCAGGCGAGCAGTACGTC. V usage is TRBV3-1 (or the pseudogene TRBV3-2) and J usage is TRBJ2-7, with D unresolved. The V end was cut by 3 bases, the J end by 6 bases, with 9 bases between. CDR1 is LGHDT and CDR2 is YNNKEL in the germline V gene (reference sequence). There are 12 residues in the CDR3.